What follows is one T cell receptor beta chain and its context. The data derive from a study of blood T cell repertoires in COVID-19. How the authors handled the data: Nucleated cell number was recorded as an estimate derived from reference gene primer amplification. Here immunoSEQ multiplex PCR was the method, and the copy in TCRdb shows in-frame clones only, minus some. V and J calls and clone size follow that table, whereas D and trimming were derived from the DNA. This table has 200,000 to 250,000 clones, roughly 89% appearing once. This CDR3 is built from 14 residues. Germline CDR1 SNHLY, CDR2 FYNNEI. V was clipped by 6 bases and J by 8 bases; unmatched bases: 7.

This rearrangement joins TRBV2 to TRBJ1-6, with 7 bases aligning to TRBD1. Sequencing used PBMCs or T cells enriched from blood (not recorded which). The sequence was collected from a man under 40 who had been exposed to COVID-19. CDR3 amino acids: CASRNRGTHSPLHF. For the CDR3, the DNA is TGTGCCAGCAGGAACAGGGGTACTCATTCACCCCTCCACTTT.